This T cell receptor beta chain appears in the sequencing data of a study of blood T cell repertoires in COVID-19. As for the study in general: Both acute and convalescent COVID-19 samples were obtained from the United States, Italy and Spain.

Under the authors' procedure: Researchers report that nucleated cell counts were estimated from reference gene primer amplification. The table came from immunoSEQ multiplex PCR; TCRdb's copy has only in-frame clones and leaves some out. V and J calls and clone size are copied from that table; D and trimming were computed from the DNA. The data hold a few hundred thousand clones, with 85% to 90% observed a single time. Those enrolled, adults aged 18 to 89 years, came from roughly 22 US areas. Sequencing was carried out using PBMCs or T cells enriched from blood (not recorded which). The sequence was collected from a woman between 18 and 30 years old who had recovered from COVID-19.

This CDR3 reads CAWSTGGSLTEAFF. CDR3 sequence (DNA): TGTGCCTGGTCGACGGGGGGGTCGTTGACTGAAGCTTTCTTT. The chain links TRBV30 to TRBJ1-1; possible D gene TRBD1, 5 bases. V shed 5 bases and J shed 5 bases, with 18 bases lying between them. The CDR3 has 14 residues. Germline values: CDR1 GTSNPN, CDR2 SVGIG (reference sequence).